A single sample is the source of the 10 T cell receptor beta chains below, sequenced in a study of identical twins. TCRdb processed the 5' RACE reads anew with MiXCR; each CDR3 protein has one entry. The profile shows 400,000 to 550,000 distinct CDR3 sequences, approximately 14% of them singletons. This sample was shared with a second study, whose subject was yellow fever vaccine responses in identical twins.

Sequencing input: CD4+ T cells sorted from blood. The receptors stem from a woman between 18 and 29 years old in good health.

The chain employs TRBV7-9 and TRBJ2-3, with 9 nucleotides matching TRBD2. Germline CDR1 is SEHNR and CDR2 is FQNEAQ (reference sequence). The length of the CDR3 is 16 residues. Trimming at V came to 5 bases and at J to 5 bases, leaving 11 bases not matched to a gene. Written as DNA, the CDR3 is TGTGCCAGCAGCCCCGGCGTAGCGGGAGTTAGAGATACGCAGTATTTT. Protein: CASSPGVAGVRDTQYF.

The rearrangement joins TRBV11-2 to TRBJ2-7, with D perhaps given as TRBD1 or TRBD2 (6 bases each). The V gene lost 1 base and the J gene lost 5 bases, with 12 bases spanning the gap. The CDR3 runs to 14 residues. CDR1 is SGHAT and CDR2 is FQNNGV in the germline V gene. The CDR3 coding sequence is TGTGCCAGCAGCTTAGTAGGGGGGTTAGACGAGCAGTACTTC. As protein: CASSLVGGLDEQYF.

The V gene is TRBV6-2 or TRBV6-3, the J gene TRBJ1-5; TRBD1 is a possible D gene (5 bases). The ends were cut back, 4 bases at V and 9 bases at J, with 10 bases in the middle. CDR1 is MNHEY and CDR2 is SVGEGT in the germline V gene. The CDR3 covers 12 residues. The CDR3 bases are TGTGCCAGCAGTTCTTCAGGGTGGCCCCAGCATTTT. It specifies CASSSSGWPQHF.

This clonotype occurred a few times. This chain links TRBV7-2 with TRBJ2-1; D gene uncertain. The CDR3 has 15 residues. Germline V gene sequence: CDR1 SGHTA, CDR2 FQGNSA. V was trimmed by 4 bases and J by 0 bases, leaving 10 bases between them. Written as DNA, the CDR3 is TGTGCCAGCAGCTCAGACTGGAGCTCCTACAATGAGCAGTTCTTC. This gives the protein CASSSDWSSYNEQFF.

This clonotype has only a few counts. The chain carries TRBV15 and TRBJ2-5; 10 bases agree with TRBD2. Germline trimming cut 5 bases from V and 5 bases from J; bases unmatched to any gene: 11. Germline V gene lookup returns CDR1 LNHNV and CDR2 YYDKDF (reference sequence). The CDR3 extends over 16 amino acids. CDR3 nucleotides: TGTGCCACCAGCCCCCGCACTAGCGGGATACGGGAGACCCAGTACTTC. Protein: CATSPRTSGIRETQYF.

The V call is TRBV5-1, the J call TRBJ2-3; 14 positions agree with TRBD2. This CDR3 has 19 residues. Germline values: CDR1 SGHRS, CDR2 YFSETQ. V lost 2 bases and J lost 0; bases outside the gene matches: 8. CDR3 residues: CASSFGGTSGSTSTDTQYF. The CDR3 coding sequence is TGCGCCAGCAGCTTTGGCGGGACTAGCGGGAGTACTAGCACAGATACGCAGTATTTT.

This clonotype was detected a few times. This sequence joins TRBV10-1 and TRBJ2-5; 8 bases map to TRBD1. V was clipped by 3 bases and J by 5 bases; unmatched bases: 8. Looked up from germline, CDR1 is WNHNN and CDR2 is SYGVQD (reference sequence). The length of the CDR3 is 15 residues. The CDR3 sequence is CASSDGRGPGETQYF. For the CDR3, the DNA is TGCGCCAGCAGTGACGGCAGGGGGCCAGGGGAGACCCAGTACTTC.

The rearrangement joins TRBV7-2 to TRBJ2-3; TRBD2 agrees at 15 bases. The J segment lost 5 bases and the V segment lost 5 bases, leaving 8 bases of the junction unmatched. In germline, CDR1 is SGHTA, CDR2 FQGNSA. CDR3 length: 17 amino acids. The CDR3 sequence: CASSRRTSGGAGDTQYF. As DNA, the CDR3 is TGTGCCAGCAGCAGACGGACTAGCGGGGGGGCTGGAGATACGCAGTATTTT.

The J gene is TRBJ1-6, the V gene TRBV3-1; possible D gene TRBD1, 6 bases. V was pared by 3 bases and J by 7 bases, with 19 bases between. The CDR3 extends over 17 amino acids. Germline V CDR1 and CDR2: LGHDT, YNNKEL (reference sequence). CDR3 DNA: TGTGCCAGCAGCCAGGCCGCTCCGGGGGCCGGGAATTCACCCCTCCACTTT. This sequence encodes CASSQAAPGAGNSPLHF.

The chain has TRBV2 and TRBJ2-1; the match to TRBD1 covers 7 bases. The CDR3 contains 15 residues. V gave up 5 bases and J gave up 2 bases; unmatched junction bases: 6. Per the germline V gene, CDR1 is SNHLY and CDR2 is FYNNEI. CDR3 sequence: CASSQTGPTYNEQFF. CDR3 in DNA: TGTGCCAGCAGTCAGACAGGGCCCACCTACAATGAGCAGTTCTTC.